The 11 T cell receptor beta chains below come from one sample, sequenced in a study of blood T cell repertoires in COVID-19. The method was immunoSEQ multiplex PCR; TCRdb's version includes in-frame clones alone and lacks a portion of them. The repertoire holds under 80,000 clones, with approximately 90% as singletons. The sequencing sample was made of peripheral blood. The source of these receptors is a man aged 65-85 years with active or convalescent COVID-19.

The V and J genes are TRBV19 and TRBJ1-2; tentatively, D is TRBD1 (6 bases). The CDR3 is 14 amino acids. Germline V gives CDR1 LNHDA, CDR2 SQIVND (reference sequence). Trimming stripped 1 base from V and 6 bases from J, with 12 bases between. CDR3 sequence: CASSIGPGHNGYTF. In DNA form, the CDR3 reads TGTGCCAGTAGTATAGGGCCGGGACACAATGGCTACACCTTC.

The J gene is TRBJ1-2, the V gene TRBV24-1; 7 nucleotides align to TRBD1. The CDR3 has 15 residues. CDR1 and CDR2 (germline): KGHDR, SFDVKD. V shed 5 bases, J shed 4 bases, and the junction held 9 bases outside the gene matches. The CDR3 loop is CATSGKTGVGYGYTF. The CDR3 DNA sequence: TGTGCCACCAGTGGCAAAACAGGGGTGGGCTATGGCTACACCTTC.

The chain couples TRBV28 to TRBJ2-7; 9 bases map to TRBD1. The CDR3 length is 16 residues. V shed 5 bases, J shed 2 bases, and the junction held 10 bases outside the gene matches. Germline V CDR1 and CDR2: MDHEN, SYDVKM. CDR3 loop: CASSLRQGVGTYEQYF. For the CDR3, the DNA is TGTGCCAGCAGTCTGCGACAGGGGGTAGGAACCTACGAGCAGTACTTC.

CDR3 region: CASSYGGRASYEQYF. CDR3 sequence (DNA): TGTGCCAGCAGTTACGGCGGGAGGGCCTCCTACGAGCAGTACTTC. The chain joins TRBV6-2 or TRBV6-3 to TRBJ2-7, with 9 positions matching TRBD2. V shed 2 bases, J shed 0 bases, and the junction held 2 bases outside the gene matches. In germline, CDR1 is MNHEY, CDR2 SVGEGT. The CDR3 is made up of 15 amino acids.

The chain carries TRBV3-1 (or the pseudogene TRBV3-2) and TRBJ1-1; 7 nucleotides line up with TRBD1. Looked up from germline, CDR1 is LGHDT and CDR2 is YNNKEL (reference sequence). The CDR3 contains 15 residues. Trimming at V came to 0 bases and at J to 8 bases, leaving 9 bases not matched to a gene. Here the CDR3 reads CASSQDRTGGSEAFF. The CDR3 DNA reads as TGTGCCAGCAGCCAAGATAGGACAGGAGGGTCCGAAGCTTTCTTT.

The V gene is TRBV28, the J gene TRBJ2-2; no reliable D call. CDR3 size: 15 residues. V was pared by 4 bases and J by 6 bases, with 15 bases between. Germline V CDR1 and CDR2: MDHEN, SYDVKM. CDR3 loop: CASSSQLTFAGELFF. The CDR3 DNA reads TGTGCCAGCAGTTCACAACTGACTTTCGCCGGGGAGCTGTTTTTT.

This clone showed up just a few times. This rearrangement joins TRBV27 to TRBJ1-5; 10 nucleotides match TRBD1. CDR1 and CDR2 from the germline V gene are MNHEY and SMNVEV (reference sequence). J gave up 6 bases and V 8 bases, and 1 base lay outside the gene matches. The CDR3 runs 12 residues. CDR3 nucleotides: TGTGCCAGCCGGGACAGGGGTCAGCCCCAGCATTTT. As protein: CASRDRGQPQHF.

The chain couples TRBV19 to TRBJ1-6; a possible D gene is TRBD1 (6 bases). V was pared by 4 bases and J by 8 bases, with 15 bases between. Germline lookup yields CDR1 LNHDA and CDR2 SQIVND (reference sequence). This CDR3 spans 15 amino acids. The CDR3 spells CASSTGQRRDSPLHF. In nucleotides, the CDR3 is TGTGCCAGTAGTACAGGACAGCGAAGGGATTCACCCCTCCACTTT.

The chain is built from TRBV5-1 and TRBJ2-1, with a possible D match to TRBD2 (6 bases). The CDR3 length is 15 residues. Looked up from germline, CDR1 is SGHRS and CDR2 is YFSETQ. V lost 4 bases and J lost 4, with 15 bases in between. DNA for the CDR3: TGCGCCAGCAGCCCGGGGGACGGCCCTTACAATGAGCAGTTCTTC. It specifies CASSPGDGPYNEQFF.

The rearrangement uses TRBV6-6 and TRBJ1-2; 8 bases map to TRBD1. The CDR3 spans 16 residues. Germline V CDR1 and CDR2: MNHNY, SVGAGI (reference sequence). Trimming took 4 bases from V and 4 from J; bases not matched to a gene: 11. The CDR3 is CASSSTQQGATYGYTF. The CDR3 DNA follows: TGTGCCAGCAGTTCAACCCAGCAGGGGGCGACCTATGGCTACACCTTC.

The V gene is TRBV18, the J gene TRBJ1-1, with a possible D match to TRBD1 (5 bases). This CDR3 contains 15 residues. With 0 bases removed from V and 2 bases from J, the gap between germline ends came to 10 bases. The germline V gene encodes CDR1 KGHSH and CDR2 LQKENI. DNA of the CDR3: TGTGCCAGCTCACCACCTAAGGGGACTAACACTGAAGCTTTCTTT. It specifies CASSPPKGTNTEAFF. Looking up the rest from reference TRBV18 and TRBJ1-1 gives the full variable domain: NAGVMQNPRHLVRRRGQEARLRCSPMKGHSHVYWYRQLPEEGLKFMVYLQKENIIDESGMPKERFSAEFPKEGPSILRIQQVVRGDSAAYFCASSPPKGTNTEAFFGQGTRLTVV.